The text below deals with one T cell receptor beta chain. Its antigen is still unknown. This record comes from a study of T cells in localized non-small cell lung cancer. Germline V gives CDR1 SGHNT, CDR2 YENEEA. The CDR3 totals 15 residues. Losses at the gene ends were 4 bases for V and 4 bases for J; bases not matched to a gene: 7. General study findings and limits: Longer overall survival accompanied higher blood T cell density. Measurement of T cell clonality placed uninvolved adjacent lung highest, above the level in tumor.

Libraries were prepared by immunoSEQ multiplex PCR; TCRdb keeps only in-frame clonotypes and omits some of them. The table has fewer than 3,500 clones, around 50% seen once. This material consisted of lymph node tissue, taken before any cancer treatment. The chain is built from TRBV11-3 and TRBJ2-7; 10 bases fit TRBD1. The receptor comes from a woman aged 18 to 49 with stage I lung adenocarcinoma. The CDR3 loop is CASSSPRDRGYEQYF. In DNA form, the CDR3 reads TGTGCCAGCAGCTCGCCTCGGGACAGGGGTTACGAGCAGTACTTC.